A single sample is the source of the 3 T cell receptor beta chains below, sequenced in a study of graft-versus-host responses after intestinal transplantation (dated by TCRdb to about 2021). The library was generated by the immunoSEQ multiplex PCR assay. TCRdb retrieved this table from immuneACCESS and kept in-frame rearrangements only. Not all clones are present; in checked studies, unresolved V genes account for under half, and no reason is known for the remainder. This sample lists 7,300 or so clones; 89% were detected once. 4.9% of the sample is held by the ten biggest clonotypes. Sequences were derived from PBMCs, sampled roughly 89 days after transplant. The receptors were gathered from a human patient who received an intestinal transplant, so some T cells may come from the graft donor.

CDR3 in amino acids: CATSRDSTGGQVVFF. The DNA for the CDR3 is TGTGCCACCAGCAGAGATAGTACAGGGGGGCAGGTGGTGTTTTTT. The chain links TRBV15 to TRBJ1-4; 8 nucleotides line up with TRBD1. Trimming took 0 bases from V and 15 from J; bases not matched to a gene: 12. Germline CDR1 and CDR2: LNHNV and YYDKDF (reference sequence). CDR3 length: 15 amino acids. Variable domain in full (rest from reference TRBV15 and TRBJ1-4): DAMVIQNPRYQVTQFGKPVTLSCSQTLNHNVMYWYQQKSSQAPKLLFHYYDKDFNNEADTPDNFQSRRPNTSFCFLDIRSPGLGDTAMYLCATSRDSTGGQVVFFGSGTQLSVL.

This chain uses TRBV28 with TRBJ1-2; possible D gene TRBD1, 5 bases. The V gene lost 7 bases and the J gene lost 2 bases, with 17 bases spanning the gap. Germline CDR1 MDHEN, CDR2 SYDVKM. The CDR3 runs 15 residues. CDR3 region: CASKVSGPVNYGYTF. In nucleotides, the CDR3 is TGTGCCAGCAAGGTGTCAGGGCCAGTGAACTATGGCTACACCTTC.

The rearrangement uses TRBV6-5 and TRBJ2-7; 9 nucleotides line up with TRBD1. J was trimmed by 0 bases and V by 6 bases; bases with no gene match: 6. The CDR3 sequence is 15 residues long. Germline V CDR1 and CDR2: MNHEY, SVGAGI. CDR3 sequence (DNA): TGTGCCAGCAGCTCCGGGACAGGGATCTCCTACGAGCAGTACGTC. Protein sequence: CASSSGTGISYEQYV.